What follows are 25 T cell receptor beta chains derived from one specimen sequenced in a study. TCRdb processed the 5' RACE reads anew with MiXCR; each CDR3 protein has one entry. The top ten hold 3.7% of the sample, which has approximately 41,000 distinct CDR3 sequences, 29% seen once. Sequenced sample: memory CD4+ T cells sorted from a lymph node. The subset here: memory CD4+ T cells, CD4+CD45RO+CD25-. The source of these receptors is a female donor with breast cancer.

This clonotype was counted ten times or more. V is TRBV6-4 and J is TRBJ2-1, with D unresolved. The CDR3 has 14 residues. Germline loops: CDR1 MRHNA, CDR2 SNTAGT. Trimming took 4 bases from V and 9 from J, leaving 16 bases between them. This chain's CDR3 is CASSVNSPPAEQFF. The CDR3, as DNA: TGTGCCAGCAGTGTGAATAGTCCACCCGCTGAGCAGTTCTTC.

As to this clonotype: One base away lies a much larger clone, so this may be a sequencing read error. This sequence joins TRBV20-1 and TRBJ2-1, with 10 nucleotides matching TRBD2. The CDR3 extends over 16 amino acids. The junction had 12 bases not matched to a gene; V was cut back by 5 bases and J by 5 bases. Looked up from germline, CDR1 is DFQATT and CDR2 is SNEGSKA (reference sequence). CDR3 loop: CSAGQILAGTNNEQFF. The CDR3 nucleotides read TGCAGTGCTGGACAGATACTAGCGGGGACGAACAATGAGCAGTTCTTC.

The chain links TRBV2 to TRBJ2-7; 7 nucleotides agree with TRBD1. Germline loops: CDR1 SNHLY, CDR2 FYNNEI. V lost 8 bases to trimming and J lost 0 bases; unmatched junction nucleotides: 4. The CDR3 runs to 13 residues. The CDR3 spells CASGTVFSYEQYF. DNA of the CDR3: TGTGCCAGCGGGACAGTCTTCTCCTACGAGCAGTACTTC.

This rearrangement joins TRBV12-3 or TRBV12-4 to TRBJ2-7; D call uncertain. Trimming cost V 6 bases and J 3 bases, with 12 bases left between them. This CDR3 has 13 residues. The CDR3 DNA reads as TGTGCCAGCAGCGATACGGGTGTCTACGAGCAGTACTTC. This translates into CASSDTGVYEQYF.

In its sample, this clonotype was seen many times. The chain joins TRBV5-6 to TRBJ1-2; 8 bases fit TRBD1. V lost 2 bases and J lost 8; bases outside the gene matches: 11. Germline V CDR1 and CDR2: SGHDT, YYEEEE. The CDR3 is 15 residues long. CDR3 sequence reads: CASSFSAGGWKGYTF. DNA of the CDR3: TGTGCCAGCAGCTTTTCAGCAGGGGGCTGGAAGGGCTACACCTTC.

This clonotype appeared once. The chain has TRBV7-2 and TRBJ2-7, with D possibly TRBD1 on 6 matching bases. The germline V and J ends were trimmed by 2 bases and 2 bases, with 13 bases remaining between them. CDR1 and CDR2 (germline): SGHTA, FQGNSA. The CDR3 runs 15 residues. The chain's CDR3 is CASSLRGHLAYEQYF. In DNA form, the CDR3 reads TGTGCCAGCAGCTTACGGGGACACCTCGCCTACGAGCAGTACTTC.

This clonotype appeared a few times. This rearrangement joins TRBV6-5 to TRBJ1-2, with D hard to call. V lost 2 bases to trimming and J lost 2 bases, with 15 bases between them. The length of the CDR3 is 16 residues. Germline values: CDR1 MNHEY, CDR2 SVGAGI. Here the CDR3 reads CASSYTRRGINYGYTF. The CDR3 DNA is TGTGCCAGCAGTTACACCCGCCGAGGTATCAACTATGGCTACACCTTC.

This clonotype was counted only a few times. This chain uses TRBV5-4 with TRBJ2-1; 7 bases match TRBD1. Germline V lookup: CDR1 SGHNT, CDR2 YYREEE (reference sequence). This CDR3 has 12 residues. Unmatched junction bases numbered 7, after V lost 4 bases and J lost 12 bases. Here the CDR3 reads CASSIDRVGQFF. The DNA for the CDR3 is TGTGCCAGCAGCATAGACAGGGTAGGGCAGTTCTTC.

In the case of this clonotype: One end of the junction does not line up with germline, which may come from a read error. J is TRBJ2-1 and V is TRBV4-3; D is unresolved. Per germline, CDR1 LGHNA and CDR2 YSLEER. The CDR3 contains 14 residues. The CDR3 bases are TGCGCCAGCAGCCAAGATCTCTCCCACAATGAGCAGTTCTTC. This gives the protein CASSQDLSHNEQFF.

The chain employs TRBV5-1 and TRBJ2-1; 7 positions agree with TRBD1. The junction had 4 bases not matched to a gene; V was cut back by 4 bases and J by 3 bases. Germline loops: CDR1 SGHRS, CDR2 YFSETQ. The CDR3 is 14 amino acids. This CDR3 is CASSEGQVYNEQFF. The CDR3 region has the DNA TGCGCCAGCAGCGAAGGACAGGTCTACAATGAGCAGTTCTTC.

This clonotype was recorded a few times. The chain has TRBV12-3 or TRBV12-4 and TRBJ1-2; D might be TRBD1 (6 bases). Trimming took 6 bases from V and 4 from J, leaving 21 bases between them. The CDR3 consists of 16 residues. CDR3 residues: CASRTVFGGGPYGYTF. CDR3 DNA: TGTGCCAGCAGGACCGTTTTCGGCGGGGGCCCCTATGGCTACACCTTC.

The rearrangement joins TRBV7-2 to TRBJ2-7; perhaps D is TRBD1 or TRBD2 (5 bases each). Germline-derived CDR1 and CDR2 are SGHTA and FQGNSA. CDR3 length: 14 residues. V lost 4 bases, J lost 2 bases, and 12 bases lay in between. The CDR3: CASSSFGGPYEQYF. CDR3 coding DNA: TGTGCCAGCAGCTCCTTTGGGGGACCCTACGAGCAGTACTTC.

The V gene is TRBV5-4, the J gene TRBJ2-7; 7 nucleotides align to TRBD1. The germline V gene has CDR1 SGHNT and CDR2 YYREEE (reference sequence). This CDR3 is built from 15 residues. Trimming cost V 3 bases and J 4 bases; bases outside gene matches: 10. CDR3 sequence (DNA): TGTGCCAGCAGCTCCCGACAGGGTAATCTTTACGAGCAGTACTTC. Amino acids: CASSSRQGNLYEQYF.

This chain connects TRBV5-1 to TRBJ2-7; 8 nucleotides line up with TRBD1. There are 15 residues in the CDR3. V lost 4 bases and J lost 5; bases outside the gene matches: 11. Germline CDR1 SGHRS, CDR2 YFSETQ. This chain's CDR3 is CASSRDRPRSHEQYF. CDR3 bases: TGCGCCAGCAGCCGGGACAGGCCGAGATCTCACGAGCAGTACTTC.

A remark on this clonotype: Just one base apart from a much larger clone, this may be a read error. V gene TRBV6-2 or TRBV6-3 combines with J gene TRBJ2-7, with D possibly matching TRBD2 (6 bases). V lost 5 bases, J lost 2 bases, and 16 bases lay in between. The CDR3 totals 15 residues. Germline V gene data show CDR1 as MNHEY and CDR2 as SVGEGT. The CDR3 spells CASSPRGLIPYEQYF. As DNA, the CDR3 is TGTGCCAGCAGTCCTAGGGGACTCATACCCTACGAGCAGTACTTC.

The chain uses TRBV27 and TRBJ2-7; 7 bases map to TRBD1. The CDR3 totals 12 residues. V was pared by 5 bases and J by 2 bases, with 0 bases of the junction left unmatched. Germline CDR1 MNHEY, CDR2 SMNVEV (reference sequence). The CDR3 here is CASSDRAYEQYF. CDR3 DNA: TGTGCCAGCAGTGACAGGGCCTACGAGCAGTACTTC.

The V and J genes are TRBV7-3 and TRBJ2-1, with 8 nucleotides matching TRBD2. There are 13 residues in the CDR3. J lost 10 bases, V lost 5 bases, and 7 bases had no gene match. The V gene's germline CDR1 is SGHTA and CDR2 FQGTGA. The CDR3 DNA sequence: TGTGCCAGCAGCGACAGCGGGAGCTGGGAGCAGTTCTTC. Its translation: CASSDSGSWEQFF. Complete variable domain (other parts from reference TRBV7-3 and TRBJ2-1): GAGVSQTPSNKVTEKGKYVELRCDPISGHTALYWYRQSLGQGPEFLIYFQGTGAADDSGLPNDRFFAVRPEGSVSTLKIQRTERGDSAVYLCASSDSGSWEQFFGPGTRLTVL.

The V gene is TRBV7-2, the J gene TRBJ2-3; D remains ambiguous. The germline gives CDR1 SGHTA, CDR2 FQGNSA. Trimming stripped 1 base from V and 5 bases from J, with 7 bases between. This CDR3 is built from 13 residues. CDR3 sequence reads: CASSLEFLDTQYF. The CDR3 DNA reads as TGTGCCAGCAGCTTAGAGTTTTTAGATACGCAGTATTTT. Full variable domain (outside the CDR3, taken from reference TRBV7-2 and TRBJ2-3): GAGVSQSPSNKVTEKGKDVELRCDPISGHTALYWYRQSLGQGLEFLIYFQGNSAPDKSGLPSDRFSAERTGGSVSTLTIQRTQQEDSAVYLCASSLEFLDTQYFGPGTRLTVL.

This clonotype was counted at least ten times. As DNA, the CDR3 is TGTGCCAGCACCGGCGGAGGGGTCCCCTTCTACTTC. This encodes CASTGGGVPFYF. The chain has TRBV7-9 and TRBJ2-7; TRBD2 might be the D (6 bases). V lost 7 bases to trimming and J lost 13 bases, with 20 bases between them. The CDR3 is made up of 12 amino acids. Germline loops: CDR1 SEHNR, CDR2 FQNEAQ (reference sequence).

The V and J genes are TRBV9 and TRBJ1-3; D is unresolved. The V gene lost 0 bases and the J gene lost 0 bases, with 7 bases spanning the gap. The CDR3 consists of 15 residues. The germline gives CDR1 SGDLS, CDR2 YYNGEE. The CDR3 reads CASSVDVFSGNTIYF. CDR3 sequence (DNA): TGTGCCAGCAGCGTAGACGTGTTCTCTGGAAACACCATATATTTT.

This chain connects TRBV7-9 to TRBJ2-7; no definite D call. Germline assignment: CDR1 SEHNR and CDR2 FQNEAQ (reference sequence). The CDR3 consists of 12 residues. The ends were cut back, 5 bases at V and 5 bases at J, with 10 bases in the middle. DNA of the CDR3: TGTGCCAGCAGCATCGGACGCCACGAGCAGTACTTC. This gives the protein CASSIGRHEQYF.

This clonotype was observed a handful of times. V usage is TRBV5-1 and J usage is TRBJ2-5; D ambiguous. Trimming took 7 bases from V and 2 from J, leaving 12 bases between them. The CDR3 has 13 amino acids. Per the germline V gene, CDR1 is SGHRS and CDR2 is YFSETQ. The CDR3 DNA reads TGCGCCAGCCGTCTTGGCCAGCAAGAGACCCAGTACTTC. The encoded protein is CASRLGQQETQYF.

This chain uses TRBV27 with TRBJ1-2; 10 bases agree with TRBD1. There are 17 residues in the CDR3. CDR1 is MNHEY and CDR2 is SMNVEV in the germline V gene (reference sequence). J was trimmed by 3 bases and V by 3 bases; bases with no gene match: 10. CDR3 loop: CASSLKGQGLVDYGYTF. CDR3 coding DNA: TGTGCCAGCAGTTTGAAGGGACAGGGGCTAGTAGACTATGGCTACACCTTC.

Of note for this clonotype: This CDR3 fails to terminate in the conserved phenylalanine or tryptophan, so it likely reflects a read error. The limits of the CDR3 on the DNA are not certain, so only TCRdb's listed CDR3 is given. This chain uses TRBV27 with TRBJ2-3; the DNA was not compared with TRBD2, the D call given in the table. From germline, CDR1 is MNHEY and CDR2 SMNVEV (reference sequence). The CDR3 contains 14 residues when both ends are counted. CDR3 protein: CASSLASGRNEQFL.

The rearrangement joins TRBV6-2 or TRBV6-3 to TRBJ1-2, with D unresolved. The CDR3 runs to 12 residues. Germline values: CDR1 MNHEY, CDR2 SVGEGT. The DNA of the CDR3 is TGTGACCCCCCGACTCCGGACTATGGCTACACCTTC. This encodes CDPPTPDYGYTF.